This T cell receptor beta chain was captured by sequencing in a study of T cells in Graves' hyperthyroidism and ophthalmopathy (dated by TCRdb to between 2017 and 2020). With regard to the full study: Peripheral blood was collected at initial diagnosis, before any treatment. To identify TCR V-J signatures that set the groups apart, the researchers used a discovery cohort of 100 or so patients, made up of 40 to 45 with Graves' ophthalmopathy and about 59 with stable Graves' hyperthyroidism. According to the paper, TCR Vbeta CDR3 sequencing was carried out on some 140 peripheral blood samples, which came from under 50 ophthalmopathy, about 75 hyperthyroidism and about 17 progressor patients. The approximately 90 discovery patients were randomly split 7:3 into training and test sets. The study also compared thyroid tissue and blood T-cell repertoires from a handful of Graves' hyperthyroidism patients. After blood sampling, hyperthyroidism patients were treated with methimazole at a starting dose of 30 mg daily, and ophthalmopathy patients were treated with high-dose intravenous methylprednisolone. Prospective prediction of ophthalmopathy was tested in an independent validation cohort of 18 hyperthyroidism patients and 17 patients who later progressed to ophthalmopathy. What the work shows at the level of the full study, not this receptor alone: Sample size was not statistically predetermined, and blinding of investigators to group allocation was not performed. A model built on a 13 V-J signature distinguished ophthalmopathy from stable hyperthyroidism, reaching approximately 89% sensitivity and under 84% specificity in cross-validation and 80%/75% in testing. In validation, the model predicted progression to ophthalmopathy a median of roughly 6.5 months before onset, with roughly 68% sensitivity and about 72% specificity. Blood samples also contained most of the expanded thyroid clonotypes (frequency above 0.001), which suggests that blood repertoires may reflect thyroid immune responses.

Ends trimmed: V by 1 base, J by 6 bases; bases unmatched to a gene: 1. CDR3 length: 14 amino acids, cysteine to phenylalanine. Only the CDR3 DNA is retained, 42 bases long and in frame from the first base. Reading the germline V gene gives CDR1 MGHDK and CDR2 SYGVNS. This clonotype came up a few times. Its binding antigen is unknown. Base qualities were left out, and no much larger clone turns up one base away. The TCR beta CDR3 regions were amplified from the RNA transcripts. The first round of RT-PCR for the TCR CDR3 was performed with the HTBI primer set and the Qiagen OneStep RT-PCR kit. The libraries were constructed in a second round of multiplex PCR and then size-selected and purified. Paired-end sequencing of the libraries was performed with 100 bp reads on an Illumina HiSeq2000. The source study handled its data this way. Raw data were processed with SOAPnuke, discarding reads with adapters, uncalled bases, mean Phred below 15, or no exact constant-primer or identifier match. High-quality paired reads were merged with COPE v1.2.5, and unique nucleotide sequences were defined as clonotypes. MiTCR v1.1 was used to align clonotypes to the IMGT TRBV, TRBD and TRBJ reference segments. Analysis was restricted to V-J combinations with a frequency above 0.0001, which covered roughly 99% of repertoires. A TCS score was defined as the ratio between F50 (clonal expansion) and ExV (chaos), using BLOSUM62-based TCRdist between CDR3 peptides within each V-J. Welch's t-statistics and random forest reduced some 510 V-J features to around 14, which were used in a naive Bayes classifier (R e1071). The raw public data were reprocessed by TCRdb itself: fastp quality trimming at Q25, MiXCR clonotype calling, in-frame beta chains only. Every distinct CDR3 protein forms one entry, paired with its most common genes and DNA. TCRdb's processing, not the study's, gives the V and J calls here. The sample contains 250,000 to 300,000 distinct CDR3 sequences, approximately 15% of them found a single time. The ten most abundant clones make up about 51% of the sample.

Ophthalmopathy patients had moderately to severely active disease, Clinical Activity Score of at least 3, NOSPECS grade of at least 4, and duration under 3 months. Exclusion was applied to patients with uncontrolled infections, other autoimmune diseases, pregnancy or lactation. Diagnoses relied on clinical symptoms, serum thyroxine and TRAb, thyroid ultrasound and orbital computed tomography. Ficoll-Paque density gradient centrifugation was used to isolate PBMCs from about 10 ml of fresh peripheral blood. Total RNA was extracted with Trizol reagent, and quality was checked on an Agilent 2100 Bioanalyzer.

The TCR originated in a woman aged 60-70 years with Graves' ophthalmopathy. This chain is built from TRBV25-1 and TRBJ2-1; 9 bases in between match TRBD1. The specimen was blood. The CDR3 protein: CASSELGQGNEQFF. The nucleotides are TGTGCCAGCAGTGAATTGGGACAGGGCAATGAGCAGTTCTTC.